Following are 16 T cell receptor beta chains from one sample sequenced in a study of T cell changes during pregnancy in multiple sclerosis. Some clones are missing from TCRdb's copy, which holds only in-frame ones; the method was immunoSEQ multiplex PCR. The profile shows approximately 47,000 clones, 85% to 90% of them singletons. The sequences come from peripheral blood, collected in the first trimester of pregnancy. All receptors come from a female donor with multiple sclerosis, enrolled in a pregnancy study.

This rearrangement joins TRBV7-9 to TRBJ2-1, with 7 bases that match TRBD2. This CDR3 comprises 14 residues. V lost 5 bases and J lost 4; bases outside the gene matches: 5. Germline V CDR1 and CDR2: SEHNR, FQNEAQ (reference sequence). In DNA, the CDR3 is TGTGCCAGCAGCGGGGGGGTTTCGTACAATGAGCAGTTCTTC. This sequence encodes CASSGGVSYNEQFF.

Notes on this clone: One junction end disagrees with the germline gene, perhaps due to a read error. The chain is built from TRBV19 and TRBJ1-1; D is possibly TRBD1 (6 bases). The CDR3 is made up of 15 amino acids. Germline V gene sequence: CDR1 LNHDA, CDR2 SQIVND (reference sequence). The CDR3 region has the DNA TGTGCCAGTAGTATATACGGGACAAAGAACATTGAAGCTTTCTTT. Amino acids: CASSIYGTKNIEAFF. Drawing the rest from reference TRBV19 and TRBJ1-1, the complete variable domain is DGGITQSPKYLFRKEGQNVTLSCEQNLNHDAMYWYRQDPGQGLRLIYYSQIVNDFQKGDIAEGYSVSREKKESFPLTVTSAQKNPTAFYLCASSIYGTKNIEAFFGQGTRLTVV.

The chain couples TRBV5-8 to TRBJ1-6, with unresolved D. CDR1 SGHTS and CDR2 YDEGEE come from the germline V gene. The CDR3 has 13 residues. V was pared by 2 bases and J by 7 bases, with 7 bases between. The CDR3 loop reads CASSFRGNSPLHF. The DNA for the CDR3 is TGTGCCAGCAGCTTTCGAGGGAATTCACCCCTCCACTTT.

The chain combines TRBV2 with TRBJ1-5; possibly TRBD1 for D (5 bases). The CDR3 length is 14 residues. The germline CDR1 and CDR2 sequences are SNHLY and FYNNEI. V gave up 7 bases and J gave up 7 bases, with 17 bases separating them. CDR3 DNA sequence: TGTGCCAGCACCACGGGGACGGAGGGACAGCCCCAGCATTTT. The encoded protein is CASTTGTEGQPQHF.

Written as DNA, the CDR3 is TGTGCCAGCAGTGGGGACAGTATGAACACTGAAGCTTTCTTT. The encoded protein is CASSGDSMNTEAFF. The genes are TRBV2 and TRBJ1-1, with 7 nucleotides matching TRBD1. CDR1 SNHLY and CDR2 FYNNEI come from the germline V gene. The CDR3 totals 14 residues. With V trimmed by 4 bases and J by 0 bases, 2 bases remained unmatched.

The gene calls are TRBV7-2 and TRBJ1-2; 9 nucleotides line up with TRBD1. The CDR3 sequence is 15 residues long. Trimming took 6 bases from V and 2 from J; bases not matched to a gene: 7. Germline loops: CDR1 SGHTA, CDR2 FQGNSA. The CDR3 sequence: CASSLAGTGNYGYTF. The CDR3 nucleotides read TGTGCCAGCAGTCTTGCCGGGACAGGGAACTATGGCTACACCTTC.

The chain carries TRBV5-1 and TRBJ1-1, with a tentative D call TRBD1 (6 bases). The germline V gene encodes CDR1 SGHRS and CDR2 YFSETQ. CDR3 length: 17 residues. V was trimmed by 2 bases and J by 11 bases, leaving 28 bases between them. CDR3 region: CASSFDRGGDVRDRAFF. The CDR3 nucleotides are TGCGCCAGCAGCTTCGACCGCGGGGGCGACGTCAGAGATCGTGCTTTCTTT. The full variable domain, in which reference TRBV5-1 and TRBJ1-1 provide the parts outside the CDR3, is KAGVTQTPRYLIKTRGQQVTLSCSPISGHRSVSWYQQTPGQGLQFLFEYFSETQRNKGNFPGRFSGRQFSNSRSEMNVSTLELGDSALYLCASSFDRGGDVRDRAFFGQGTRLTVV.

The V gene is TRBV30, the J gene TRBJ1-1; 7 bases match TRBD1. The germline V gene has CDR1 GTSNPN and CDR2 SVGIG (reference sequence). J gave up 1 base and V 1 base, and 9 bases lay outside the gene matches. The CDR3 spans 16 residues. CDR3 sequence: CAWSDWFGTANTEAFF. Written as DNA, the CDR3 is TGTGCCTGGAGTGATTGGTTCGGGACAGCGAACACTGAAGCTTTCTTT.

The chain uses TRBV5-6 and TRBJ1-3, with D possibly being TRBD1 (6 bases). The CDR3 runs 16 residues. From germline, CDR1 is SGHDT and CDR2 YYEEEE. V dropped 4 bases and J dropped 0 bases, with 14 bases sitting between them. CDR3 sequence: CASSDGQFYSGNTIYF. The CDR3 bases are TGTGCCAGCAGCGATGGACAGTTCTACTCTGGAAACACCATATATTTT.

DNA of the CDR3: TGTGCCAGCAGCACCGGACTAGCGTGGACCGGGGAGCTGTTTTTT. Translation: CASSTGLAWTGELFF. The gene calls are TRBV5-5 and TRBJ2-2; 9 nucleotides align to TRBD2. Looked up from germline, CDR1 is SGHKS and CDR2 is YYEKEE (reference sequence). The CDR3 contains 15 residues. The V and J ends lost 4 bases and 5 bases, in that order; junction bases with no gene match: 6.

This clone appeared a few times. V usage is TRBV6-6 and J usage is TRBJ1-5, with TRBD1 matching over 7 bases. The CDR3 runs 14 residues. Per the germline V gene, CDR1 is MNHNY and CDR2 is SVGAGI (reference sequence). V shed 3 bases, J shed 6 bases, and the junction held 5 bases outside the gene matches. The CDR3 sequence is CASSYRQGGQPQHF. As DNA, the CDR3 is TGTGCCAGCAGTTATAGACAGGGAGGTCAGCCCCAGCATTTT.

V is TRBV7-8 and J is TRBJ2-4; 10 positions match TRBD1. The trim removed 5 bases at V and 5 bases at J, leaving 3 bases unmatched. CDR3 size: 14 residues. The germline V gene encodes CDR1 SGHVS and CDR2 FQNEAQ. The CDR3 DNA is TGTGCCAGCAGCAAAGGGACAGGGGAAAACATTCAGTACTTC. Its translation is CASSKGTGENIQYF.

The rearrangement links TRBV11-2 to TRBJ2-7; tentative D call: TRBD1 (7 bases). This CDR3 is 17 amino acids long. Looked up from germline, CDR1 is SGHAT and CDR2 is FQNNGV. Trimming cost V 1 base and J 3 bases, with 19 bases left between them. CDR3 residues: CASSLVAGGGSGYEQYF. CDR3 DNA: TGTGCCAGCAGCTTAGTAGCAGGGGGAGGTTCGGGCTACGAGCAGTACTTC.

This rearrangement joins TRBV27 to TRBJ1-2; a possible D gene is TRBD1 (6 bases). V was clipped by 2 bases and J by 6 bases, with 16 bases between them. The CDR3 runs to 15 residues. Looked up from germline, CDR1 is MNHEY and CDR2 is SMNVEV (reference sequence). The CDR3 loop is CASSLSRGGADGYTF. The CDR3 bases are TGTGCCAGCAGTTTAAGTCGGGGGGGCGCGGATGGCTACACCTTC.

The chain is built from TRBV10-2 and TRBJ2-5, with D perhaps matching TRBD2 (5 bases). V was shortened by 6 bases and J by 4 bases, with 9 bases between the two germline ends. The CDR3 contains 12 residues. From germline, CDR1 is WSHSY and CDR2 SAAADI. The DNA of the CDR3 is TGCGCCAGCAGGGACTCAGTAGAGACCCAGTACTTC. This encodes CASRDSVETQYF.

CDR3 in amino acids: CASSLNLRSSWGYTF. CDR3 nucleotide sequence: TGTGCCAGCAGTTTAAATTTAAGGTCTAGTTGGGGCTACACCTTC. The J gene is TRBJ1-2, the V gene TRBV28, with D uncertain. Trimming took 2 bases from V and 8 from J, leaving 18 bases between them. The CDR3 has 15 amino acids. Germline CDR1 reads MDHEN; CDR2 reads SYDVKM.